This is a list of T cell receptor beta chains from one sample in a study of blood T cell repertoires in COVID-19. Assay: immunoSEQ multiplex PCR; the TCRdb copy retains only in-frame clones and omits some. This sample has about 140,000 clones, with about 80% found just once. Sequenced: peripheral blood. Every receptor here comes from a human donor in a cohort sampled during active COVID-19. Each CDR3 is given with its conserved first and last residue. Fields, in order: V gene, D gene, clone size, J gene, CDR3 protein, CDR3 DNA. The D gene is left open where the match is weak. Clone size is not always given. Where it is, it says once, few, many or a class for expanded clones.

v_gene: TRBV19; d_gene: NA; abundance: NA; j_gene: TRBJ2-7; CDR3aa: CASRQQGAYEQYF; CDR3nt: TGTGCCAGTAGGCAACAGGGAGCCTACGAGCAGTACTTC
v_gene: TRBV6-6; d_gene: TRBD1; abundance: few; j_gene: TRBJ1-3; CDR3aa: CASRQADRGENTIYF; CDR3nt: TGTGCCAGCAGACAAGCTGACAGGGGTGAAAACACCATATATTTT
v_gene: TRBV6-5; d_gene: NA; abundance: NA; j_gene: TRBJ2-7; CDR3aa: CASSYNSGEKQYF; CDR3nt: TGTGCCAGCAGTTATAATAGCGGTGAGAAGCAGTACTTC
v_gene: TRBV7-8; d_gene: TRBD1; abundance: NA; j_gene: TRBJ2-7; CDR3aa: CASSLGGTGGYEQYF; CDR3nt: TGTGCCAGCAGCTTAGGGGGGACAGGAGGCTACGAGCAGTACTTC
v_gene: TRBV5-4; d_gene: TRBD2; abundance: NA; j_gene: TRBJ2-3; CDR3aa: CASSSGLAGGRSTDTQYF; CDR3nt: TGTGCCAGCAGCTCAGGACTAGCGGGGGGCAGAAGCACAGATACGCAGTATTTT
v_gene: TRBV6-6; d_gene: TRBD1; abundance: NA; j_gene: TRBJ1-2; CDR3aa: CASLRDRGGYGYTF; CDR3nt: TGTGCCAGCCTGCGGGACAGGGGGGGGTATGGCTACACCTTC
v_gene: TRBV6-5; d_gene: NA; abundance: NA; j_gene: TRBJ1-3; CDR3aa: CASSLRLQSGNTIYF; CDR3nt: TGTGCCAGCAGCCTTAGACTTCAGTCGGGAAACACCATATATTTT
v_gene: TRBV7-6; d_gene: NA; abundance: NA; j_gene: TRBJ1-1; CDR3aa: CASSLGSRGEKNTEAFF; CDR3nt: TGTGCCAGCAGCTTGGGGTCCAGGGGCGAAAAGAACACTGAAGCTTTCTTT
v_gene: TRBV5-1; d_gene: TRBD1; abundance: NA; j_gene: TRBJ1-6; CDR3aa: CASSKDRPGNSPLHF; CDR3nt: TGCGCCAGCAGCAAGGACAGGCCGGGTAATTCACCCCTCCACTTT
v_gene: TRBV7-9; d_gene: NA; abundance: NA; j_gene: TRBJ1-1; CDR3aa: CASSLELQKTEAFF; CDR3nt: TGTGCCAGCAGCTTAGAGTTACAGAAAACTGAAGCTTTCTTT
v_gene: TRBV27; d_gene: TRBD1; abundance: NA; j_gene: TRBJ2-3; CDR3aa: CASSLDRDRGSTDTQYF; CDR3nt: TGTGCCAGCAGTTTAGACCGGGACAGGGGAAGCACAGATACGCAGTATTTT
v_gene: TRBV5-6; d_gene: TRBD1; abundance: NA; j_gene: TRBJ1-2; CDR3aa: CASSGGTADGYTF; CDR3nt: TGTGCCAGCAGCGGTGGGACAGCTGATGGCTACACCTTC
v_gene: TRBV5-5; d_gene: NA; abundance: NA; j_gene: TRBJ1-1; CDR3aa: CASSPLLSEAFF; CDR3nt: TGTGCCAGCAGCCCCCTCTTATCTGAAGCTTTCTTT
v_gene: TRBV7-2; d_gene: NA; abundance: once; j_gene: TRBJ1-5; CDR3aa: CASSLGKGWGGAGNQPQHF; CDR3nt: TGTGCCAGCAGCTTAGGAAAAGGTTGGGGGGGGGCAGGCAATCAGCCCCAGCATTTT
v_gene: TRBV7-9; d_gene: NA; abundance: NA; j_gene: TRBJ1-1; CDR3aa: CASSPLSEAENTEAFF; CDR3nt: TGTGCCAGCAGCCCTTTGAGTGAGGCTGAGAACACTGAAGCTTTCTTT
v_gene: TRBV5-4; d_gene: NA; abundance: NA; j_gene: TRBJ2-3; CDR3aa: CASSSRDTQYF; CDR3nt: TGTGCCAGCAGCTCCAGAGATACGCAGTATTTT
v_gene: TRBV19; d_gene: NA; abundance: NA; j_gene: TRBJ1-1; CDR3aa: CASSPLGRGFSENTEAFF; CDR3nt: TGTGCCAGTAGTCCCTTGGGGCGGGGATTCTCCGAAAACACTGAAGCTTTCTTT
v_gene: TRBV10-3; d_gene: TRBD1; abundance: NA; j_gene: TRBJ1-5; CDR3aa: CAISESGGPAPQHF; CDR3nt: TGTGCCATCAGTGAATCAGGGGGTCCAGCGCCCCAGCATTTT
v_gene: TRBV24-1; d_gene: NA; abundance: NA; j_gene: TRBJ2-7; CDR3aa: CATSGGSPVKQYF; CDR3nt: TGTGCCACCAGTGGCGGGTCGCCTGTAAAGCAGTACTTC